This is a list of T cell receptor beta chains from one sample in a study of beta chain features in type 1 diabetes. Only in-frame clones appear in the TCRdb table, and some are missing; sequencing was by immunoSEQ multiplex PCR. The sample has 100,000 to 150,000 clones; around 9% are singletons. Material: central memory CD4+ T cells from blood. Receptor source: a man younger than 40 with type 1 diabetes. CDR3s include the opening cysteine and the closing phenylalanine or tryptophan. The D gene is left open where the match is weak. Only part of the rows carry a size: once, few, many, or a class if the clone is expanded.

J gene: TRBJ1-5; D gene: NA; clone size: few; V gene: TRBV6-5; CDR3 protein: CASSYGSGDNQPQHF; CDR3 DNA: TGTGCCAGCAGTTATGGTTCAGGGGACAATCAGCCCCAGCATTTT
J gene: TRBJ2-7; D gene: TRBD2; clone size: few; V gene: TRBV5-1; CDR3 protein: CASSSRLAGGSEQYF; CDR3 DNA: TGCGCCAGCAGCTCCCGACTAGCGGGGGGCAGTGAGCAGTACTTC
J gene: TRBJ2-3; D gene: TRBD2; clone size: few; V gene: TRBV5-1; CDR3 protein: CASSLQLAGPTDTQYF; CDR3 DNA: TGCGCCAGCAGCTTGCAACTAGCGGGCCCCACAGATACGCAGTATTTT
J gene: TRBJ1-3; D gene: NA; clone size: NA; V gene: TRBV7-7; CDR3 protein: CASSLAQDSGNTIYF; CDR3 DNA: TGTGCTAGCAGCTTAGCACAGGACTCTGGAAACACCATATATTTT
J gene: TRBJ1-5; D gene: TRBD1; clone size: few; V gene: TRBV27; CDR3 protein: CASSFQGVNQPQHF; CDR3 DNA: TGTGCCAGCAGTTTCCAGGGGGTCAATCAGCCCCAGCATTTT
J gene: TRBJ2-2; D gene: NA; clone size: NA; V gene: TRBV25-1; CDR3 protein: CASSGRTFNTGELFF; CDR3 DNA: TGTGCCAGCAGTGGTCGGACATTTAACACCGGGGAGCTGTTTTTT
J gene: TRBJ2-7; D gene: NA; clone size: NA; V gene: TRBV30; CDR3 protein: CAWSPMDSGQYF; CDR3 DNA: TGTGCCTGGAGCCCCATGGACTCAGGGCAGTACTTC
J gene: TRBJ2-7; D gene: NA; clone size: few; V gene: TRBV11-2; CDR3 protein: CASSLSGAIVLEQYF; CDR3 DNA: TGTGCCAGCAGCTTGTCGGGAGCGATCGTGCTCGAGCAGTACTTC
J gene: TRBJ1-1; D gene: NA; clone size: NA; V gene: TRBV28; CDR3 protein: CASKRHSTEAFF; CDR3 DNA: TGTGCCAGCAAACGGCACAGCACTGAAGCTTTCTTT
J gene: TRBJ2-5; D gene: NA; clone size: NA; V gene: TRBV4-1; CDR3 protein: CASSQAPQETQYF; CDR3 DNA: TGCGCCAGCAGCCAAGCTCCGCAAGAGACCCAGTACTTC
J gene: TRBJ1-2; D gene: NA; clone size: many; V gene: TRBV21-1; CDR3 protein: CASHKEGAGKRGGYTF; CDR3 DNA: TGTGCCAGCCACAAAGAAGGGGCAGGGAAAAGGGGTGGCTACACCTTC
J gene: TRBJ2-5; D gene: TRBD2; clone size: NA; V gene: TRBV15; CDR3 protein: CATSAAGGRKETQYF; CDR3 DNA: TGTGCCACCAGCGCGGCGGGGGGCCGGAAAGAGACCCAGTACTTC
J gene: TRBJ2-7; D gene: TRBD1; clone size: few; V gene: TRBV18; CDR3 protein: CASSPLTGLNEQYF; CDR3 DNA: TGTGCCAGCTCACCACTGACAGGGTTAAACGAGCAGTACTTC
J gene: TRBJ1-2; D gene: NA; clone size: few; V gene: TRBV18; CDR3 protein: CASSPSTGRDKSYGYTF; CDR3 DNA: TGTGCCAGCTCACCTTCAACCGGCAGGGATAAGAGTTATGGCTACACCTTC
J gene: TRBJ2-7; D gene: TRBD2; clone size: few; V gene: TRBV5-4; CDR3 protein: CASSLYLAGGLGEQYF; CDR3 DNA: TGTGCCAGCAGCTTATACTTAGCGGGGGGCCTAGGAGAGCAGTACTTC
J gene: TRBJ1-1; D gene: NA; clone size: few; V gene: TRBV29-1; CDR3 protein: CSAGTEWEAFF; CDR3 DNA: TGCAGCGCAGGGACTGAGTGGGAAGCTTTCTTT
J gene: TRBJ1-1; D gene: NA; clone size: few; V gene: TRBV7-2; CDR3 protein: CASSLMGAREAFF; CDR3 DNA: TGTGCCAGCAGCTTAATGGGGGCGCGTGAAGCTTTCTTT
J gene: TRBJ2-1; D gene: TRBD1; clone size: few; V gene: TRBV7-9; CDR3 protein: CASSPGQGYNEQFF; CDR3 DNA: TGTGCCAGCAGCCCGGGACAGGGATACAATGAGCAGTTCTTC
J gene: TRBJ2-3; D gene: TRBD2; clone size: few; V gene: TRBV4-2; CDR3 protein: CASSPVGGGSTDTQYF; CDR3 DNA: TGTGCCAGCAGCCCCGTCGGGGGGGGGTCCACAGATACGCAGTATTTT
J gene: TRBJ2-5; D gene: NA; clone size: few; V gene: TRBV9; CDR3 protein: CASSVAPEETQYF; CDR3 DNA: TGTGCCAGCAGCGTAGCTCCAGAAGAGACCCAGTACTTC
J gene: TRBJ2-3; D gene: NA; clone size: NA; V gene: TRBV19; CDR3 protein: CATSAPNRSSRRYF; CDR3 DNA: TGTGCCACCTCAGCCCCCAACAGGTCGTCGAGGAGGTATTTT
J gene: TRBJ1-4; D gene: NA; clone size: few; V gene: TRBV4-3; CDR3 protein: CASSQALGDGISTNEKLFF; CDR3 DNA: TGCGCCAGCAGCCAAGCCCTGGGAGACGGAATATCAACTAATGAAAAACTGTTTTTT
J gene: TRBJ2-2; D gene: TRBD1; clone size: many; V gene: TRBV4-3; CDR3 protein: CASSQGTGAGELFF; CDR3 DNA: TGCGCCAGCAGCCAAGGGACAGGGGCCGGGGAGCTGTTTTTT
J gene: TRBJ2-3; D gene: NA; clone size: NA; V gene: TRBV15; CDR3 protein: CATSRVGDAGLGTDTQYF; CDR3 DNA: TGTGCCACCAGCAGAGTTGGGGACGCGGGGTTAGGCACAGATACGCAGTATTTT
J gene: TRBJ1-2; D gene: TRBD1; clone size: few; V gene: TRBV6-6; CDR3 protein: CASRIGTGNGYTF; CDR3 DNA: TGTGCCAGCAGGATAGGGACAGGGAATGGCTACACCTTC
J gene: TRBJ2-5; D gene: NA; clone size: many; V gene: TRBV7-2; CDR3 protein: CASSLILNQETQYF; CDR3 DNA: TGTGCCAGCAGCTTAATCCTAAACCAAGAGACCCAGTACTTC
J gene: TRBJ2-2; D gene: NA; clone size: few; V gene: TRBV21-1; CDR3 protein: CASSKARGTRSTGELFF; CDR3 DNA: TGTGCCAGCAGCAAAGCACGGGGGACCCGCTCCACCGGGGAGCTGTTTTTT
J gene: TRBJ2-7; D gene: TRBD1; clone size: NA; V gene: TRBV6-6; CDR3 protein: CASSYGQGSSYEQYF; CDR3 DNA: TGTGCCAGCAGTTACGGACAGGGGAGCTCCTACGAGCAGTACTTC
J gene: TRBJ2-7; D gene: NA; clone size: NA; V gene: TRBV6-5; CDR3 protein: CASSFGGDEQYF; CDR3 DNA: TGTGCCAGCAGTTTCGGAGGGGACGAGCAGTACTTC
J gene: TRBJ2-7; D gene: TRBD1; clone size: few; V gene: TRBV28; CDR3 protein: CATAGTGEPWQYF; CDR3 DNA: TGTGCCACTGCGGGGACAGGGGAGCCCTGGCAGTACTTC
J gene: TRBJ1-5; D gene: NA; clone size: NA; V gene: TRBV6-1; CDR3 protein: CASSGTTGQPQHF; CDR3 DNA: TGTGCCAGCAGCGGGACAACGGGTCAGCCCCAGCATTTT
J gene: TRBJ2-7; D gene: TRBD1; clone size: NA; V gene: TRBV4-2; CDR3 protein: CASSQQDRGLEVQYF; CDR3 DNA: TGTGCCAGCAGCCAACAAGACAGGGGGCTGGAAGTGCAGTACTTC
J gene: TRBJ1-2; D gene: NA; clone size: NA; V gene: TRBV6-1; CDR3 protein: CASSELPVRLSPNYGYTF; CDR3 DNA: TGTGCCAGCAGTGAACTCCCGGTTCGACTGTCTCCTAACTATGGCTACACCTTC
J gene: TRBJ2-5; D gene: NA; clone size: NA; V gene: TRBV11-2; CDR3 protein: CASSPFEETQYF; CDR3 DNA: TGTGCCAGCAGCCCATTTGAGGAGACCCAGTACTTC
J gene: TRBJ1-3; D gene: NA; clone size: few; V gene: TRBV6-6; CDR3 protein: CASSYSAGVRNTIYF; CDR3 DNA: TGTGCCAGCAGTTACTCGGCAGGGGTTAGAAACACCATATATTTT
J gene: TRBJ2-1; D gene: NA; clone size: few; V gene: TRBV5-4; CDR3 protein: CASSLVSGDEQFF; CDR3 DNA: TGTGCCAGCAGCTTAGTATCGGGGGATGAGCAGTTCTTC
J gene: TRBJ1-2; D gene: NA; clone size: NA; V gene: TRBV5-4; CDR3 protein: CASSLKDTDGYTF; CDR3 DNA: TGTGCCAGCAGCCTAAAGGACACGGATGGCTACACCTTC
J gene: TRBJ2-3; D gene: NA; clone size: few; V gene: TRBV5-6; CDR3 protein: CASSLGGTDTQYF; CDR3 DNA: TGTGCCAGCAGCTTGGGAGGGACAGATACGCAGTATTTT
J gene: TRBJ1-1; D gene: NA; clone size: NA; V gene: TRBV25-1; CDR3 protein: CASSPPGNTEAFF; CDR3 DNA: TGTGCCAGCAGTCCTCCAGGGAACACTGAAGCTTTCTTT
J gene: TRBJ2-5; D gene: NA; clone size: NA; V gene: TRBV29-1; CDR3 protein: CSVELWGAQETQYF; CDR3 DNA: TGCAGCGTTGAGCTTTGGGGAGCCCAAGAGACCCAGTACTTC
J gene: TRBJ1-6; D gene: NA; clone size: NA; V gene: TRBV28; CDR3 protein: CASSFANSPLHF; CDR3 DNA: TGTGCCAGCAGTTTTGCGAATTCACCCCTCCACTTT
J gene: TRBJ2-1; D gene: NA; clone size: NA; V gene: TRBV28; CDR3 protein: CASKAGSDEQFF; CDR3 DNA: TGTGCCAGCAAGGCGGGGTCGGATGAGCAGTTCTTC
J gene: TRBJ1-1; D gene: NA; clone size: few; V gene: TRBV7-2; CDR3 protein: CASSLNRENTEAFF; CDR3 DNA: TGTGCCAGCAGCTTAAACAGGGAGAACACTGAAGCTTTCTTT
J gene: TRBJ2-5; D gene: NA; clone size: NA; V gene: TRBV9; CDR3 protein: CASSGPGGGAGETQYF; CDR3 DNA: TGTGCCAGCAGCGGGCCAGGAGGGGGGGCCGGGGAGACCCAGTACTTC
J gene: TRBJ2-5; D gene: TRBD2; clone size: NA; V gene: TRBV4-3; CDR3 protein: CASSQGRSGGGLGETQYF; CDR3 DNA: TGCGCCAGCAGCCAAGGCCGGTCGGGGGGGGGTTTAGGGGAGACCCAGTACTTC
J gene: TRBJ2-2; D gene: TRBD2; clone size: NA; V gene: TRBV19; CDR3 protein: CASNFGGGYTGELFF; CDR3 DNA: TGTGCCAGTAATTTTGGGGGGGGGTACACCGGGGAGCTGTTTTTT
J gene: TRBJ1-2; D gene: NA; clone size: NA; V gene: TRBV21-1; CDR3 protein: CASSTRQVKPRAYGYTF; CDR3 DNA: TGTGCCAGCAGCACTAGACAGGTGAAGCCCCGGGCCTATGGCTACACCTTC
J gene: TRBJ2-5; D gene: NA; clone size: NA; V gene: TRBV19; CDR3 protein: CASTTSAGFQETQYF; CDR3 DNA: TGTGCCAGTACCACCTCGGCGGGATTCCAAGAGACCCAGTACTTC
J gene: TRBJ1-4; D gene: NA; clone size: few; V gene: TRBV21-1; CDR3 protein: CASSKTGMGLDEKLFF; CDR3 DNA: TGTGCCAGCAGCAAAACTGGTATGGGACTGGATGAAAAACTGTTTTTT
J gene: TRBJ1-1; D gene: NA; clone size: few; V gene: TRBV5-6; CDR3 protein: CASSKSTEAFF; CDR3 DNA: TGTGCCAGCAGCAAGAGCACTGAAGCTTTCTTT
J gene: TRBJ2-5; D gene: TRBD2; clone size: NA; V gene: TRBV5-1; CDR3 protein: CASSDGGKETQYF; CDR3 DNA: TGCGCCAGCAGCGACGGGGGGAAAGAGACCCAGTACTTC
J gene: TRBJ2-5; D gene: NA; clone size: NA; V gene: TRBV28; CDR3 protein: CASSFQPGRETQYF; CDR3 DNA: TGTGCCAGCAGTTTCCAGCCGGGGAGGGAGACCCAGTACTTC
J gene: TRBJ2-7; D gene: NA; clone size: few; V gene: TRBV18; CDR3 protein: CASSPSRGVNEQYF; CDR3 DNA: TGTGCCAGCTCACCCTCCCGCGGGGTTAACGAGCAGTACTTC
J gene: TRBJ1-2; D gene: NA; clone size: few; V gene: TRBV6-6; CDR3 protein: CASTDAGSPNYGYTF; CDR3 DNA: TGTGCCAGCACCGACGCGGGTTCCCCTAACTATGGCTACACCTTC
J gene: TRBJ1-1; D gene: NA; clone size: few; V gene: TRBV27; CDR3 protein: CASSSNRGWNTEAFF; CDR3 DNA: TGTGCCAGCAGTTCCAACCGAGGTTGGAACACTGAAGCTTTCTTT
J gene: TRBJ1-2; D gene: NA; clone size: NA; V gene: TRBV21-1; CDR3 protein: CASINGGANYGYTF; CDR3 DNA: TGTGCCAGCATTAACGGTGGGGCCAACTATGGCTACACCTTC
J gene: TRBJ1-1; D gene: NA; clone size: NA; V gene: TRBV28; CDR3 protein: CASRYLREAFF; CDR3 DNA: TGTGCCAGCAGGTATCTCAGGGAAGCTTTCTTT